Listed below are T cell receptor beta chains from one sample, sequenced in a study of control samples from healthy donors and cancer patients. The method was immunoSEQ multiplex PCR; TCRdb's version includes in-frame clones alone and lacks a portion of them. This table has under 150,000 clones, 90% to 95% appearing once. The sequencing sample was made of PBMCs. Receptors were obtained from a man aged 45-60 years with head and neck cancer. Each CDR3 is given without its conserved first and last residue. Each record gives: V gene, CDR3 protein.

v_gene: TRBV5-6
CDR3aa: ASSLTGTRGTEAF

v_gene: TRBV2
CDR3aa: ASRAGRHNSPLH

v_gene: TRBV6-2/TRBV6-3
CDR3aa: ASSPTKDEQY

v_gene: TRBV7-2
CDR3aa: ASSSGGSGGTYNEQF

v_gene: TRBV14
CDR3aa: ASSQDREDTEAF

v_gene: TRBV4-1
CDR3aa: ASSHGQEINTGELF

v_gene: TRBV28
CDR3aa: ASSLSRTGTAF

v_gene: TRBV5-1
CDR3aa: ASSSANVQGEKLF

v_gene: TRBV27
CDR3aa: ASSLFGGIRNSPLH

v_gene: TRBV27
CDR3aa: ASSMGALLRDSPLH